This T cell receptor (beta chain) appears in the sequencing data of a study of T cell repertoires in cytomegalovirus infection. Study summary: Both CMV infection and a matching HLA type were indicated by public TCR beta signatures. Study-wide results and caveats: Ex vivo, HLA-C-restricted CMV-specific TCR beta clonotypes prevailed over the rest of the response.

Ten or more counts support this clonotype. Antigen unknown. The germline V gene encodes CDR1 SGHTA and CDR2 FQGNSA. The CDR3 length is 15 residues. The V gene lost 3 bases and the J gene lost 3 bases, with 15 bases spanning the gap. TCRdb re-called the reads through MiXCR, storing one row per CDR3 protein. The sample gives 150,000 to 200,000 distinct CDR3 sequences, roughly an eighth of which show up once; more than 20% is in the top ten. The receptor was isolated from a human donor in good health (CMV status not recorded). Some clones in this sample may be carry-over from other donors' samples. Sequenced: PBMCs. The J gene is TRBJ2-7, the V gene TRBV7-2, with D perhaps assigned TRBD1 or TRBD2 (5 bases each). For the CDR3, the DNA is TGTGCCAGCAGCTTCTCCCCGGGGCGGCTCTACGAGCAGTACTTC. It codes for CASSFSPGRLYEQYF.